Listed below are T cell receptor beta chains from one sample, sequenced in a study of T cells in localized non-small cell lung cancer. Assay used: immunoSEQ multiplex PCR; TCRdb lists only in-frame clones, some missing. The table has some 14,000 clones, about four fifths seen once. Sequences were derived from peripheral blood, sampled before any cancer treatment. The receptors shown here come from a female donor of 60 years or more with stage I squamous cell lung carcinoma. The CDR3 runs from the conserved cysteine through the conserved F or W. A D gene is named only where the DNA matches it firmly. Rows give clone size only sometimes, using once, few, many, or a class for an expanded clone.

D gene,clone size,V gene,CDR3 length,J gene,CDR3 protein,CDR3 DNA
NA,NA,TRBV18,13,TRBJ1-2,CASSPESGYGYTF,TGTGCCAGCTCGCCCGAGAGCGGTTATGGCTACACCTTC
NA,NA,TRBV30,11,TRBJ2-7,CAWSVSDNRYF,TGTGCCTGGAGTGTATCCGATAACAGGTACTTC
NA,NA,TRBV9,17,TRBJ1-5,CASSVGPLQGGNQPQHF,TGTGCCAGCAGCGTAGGGCCCCTACAGGGAGGCAATCAGCCCCAGCATTTT
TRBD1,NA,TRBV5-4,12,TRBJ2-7,CASSQDRARQYF,TGTGCCAGCAGCCAGGACAGGGCGAGGCAGTACTTC
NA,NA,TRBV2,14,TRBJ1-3,CASSRDRSGNTIYF,TGTGCCAGCAGCCGTGATCGCTCTGGAAACACCATATATTTT
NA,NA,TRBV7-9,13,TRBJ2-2,CASSRDGIGELFF,TGTGCCAGCAGTCGGGATGGGATCGGGGAGCTGTTTTTT
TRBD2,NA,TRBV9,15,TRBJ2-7,CASSLGLAGAGEQYF,TGTGCCAGCAGCTTGGGACTAGCGGGGGCTGGCGAGCAGTACTTC
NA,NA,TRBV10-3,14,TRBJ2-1,CAISESGGQTEQFF,TGTGCCATCAGTGAGTCGGGGGGACAAACTGAGCAGTTCTTC
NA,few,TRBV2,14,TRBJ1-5,CASNTGPLMEPQHF,TGTGCCAGCAATACGGGCCCCCTAATGGAGCCCCAGCATTTT
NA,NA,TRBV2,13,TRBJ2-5,CASEVLAAETQYF,TGTGCCAGCGAAGTTCTCGCAGCGGAGACCCAGTACTTC
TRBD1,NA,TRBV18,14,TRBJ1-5,CASSPPGGGQPQHF,TGTGCCAGCTCACCACCAGGGGGCGGTCAGCCCCAGCATTTT
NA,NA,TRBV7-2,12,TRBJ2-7,CASSLKPRQVYF,TGTGCCAGCAGCCTGAAGCCGAGACAGGTTTACTTC
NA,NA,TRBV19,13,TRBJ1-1,CASKNLLYTEAFF,TGTGCCAGTAAGAACCTATTATACACTGAAGCTTTCTTT
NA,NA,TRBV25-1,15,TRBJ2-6,CASSQSGAGANVLTF,TGTGCCAGCAGCCAAAGCGGCGCTGGGGCCAACGTCCTGACTTTC
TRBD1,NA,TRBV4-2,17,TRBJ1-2,CASSQDQRTGGNYGYTF,TGTGCCAGCAGCCAAGATCAAAGAACAGGGGGCAACTATGGCTACACCTTC
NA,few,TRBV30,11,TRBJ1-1,CAWSSLAEAFF,TGTGCCTGGAGCTCCCTGGCCGAAGCTTTCTTT
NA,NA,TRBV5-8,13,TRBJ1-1,CASSLGYGAEAFF,TGTGCCAGCAGCTTGGGGTACGGGGCTGAAGCTTTCTTT
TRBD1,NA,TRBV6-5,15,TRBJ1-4,CASSLTGTGSEKLFF,TGTGCCAGCAGTCTAACCGGGACAGGGAGTGAAAAACTGTTTTTT
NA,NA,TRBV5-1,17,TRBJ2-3,CASSSDDSRQGTDTQYF,TGCGCCAGCAGCTCGGACGACTCCCGGCAGGGCACAGATACGCAGTATTTT
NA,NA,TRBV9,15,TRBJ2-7,CASSVHSDSSYEQYF,TGTGCCAGCAGCGTACATTCGGACAGCTCCTACGAGCAGTACTTC
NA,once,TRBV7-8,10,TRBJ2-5,CASSQETQYF,TGTGCCAGCAGTCAAGAGACCCAGTACTTC
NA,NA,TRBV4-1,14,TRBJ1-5,CASSQDRYNQPQHF,TGCGCCAGCAGCCAAGATCGATACAATCAGCCCCAGCATTTT
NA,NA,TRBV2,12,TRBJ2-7,CASRPGFYEQYF,TGTGCCAGCAGACCTGGGTTTTACGAGCAGTACTTC
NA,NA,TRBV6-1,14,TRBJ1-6,CASSAGPYNSPLHF,TGTGCCAGCTCAGCGGGGCCCTATAATTCACCCCTCCACTTT
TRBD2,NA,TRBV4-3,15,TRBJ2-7,CASSQALGGDYEQYF,TGCGCCAGCAGCCAAGCCTTGGGGGGGGATTACGAGCAGTACTTC
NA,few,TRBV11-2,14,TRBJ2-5,CASSSMPDTGTQYF,TGTGCCAGCAGCTCAATGCCTGATACGGGGACCCAGTACTTC
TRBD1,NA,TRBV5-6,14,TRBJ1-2,CASKNRGGVDGYTF,TGTGCCAGCAAAAACAGGGGGGGCGTGGATGGCTACACCTTC
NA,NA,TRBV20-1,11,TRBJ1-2,CSASPLAGYTF,TGCAGTGCTTCCCCTCTTGCGGGCTACACCTTC
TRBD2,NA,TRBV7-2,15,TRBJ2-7,CASSHPIAGRYEQYF,TGTGCCAGCAGCCATCCCATAGCGGGCAGGTACGAGCAGTACTTC
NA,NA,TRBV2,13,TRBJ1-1,CASAGAANTEAFF,TGTGCCAGCGCAGGGGCGGCGAACACTGAAGCTTTCTTT
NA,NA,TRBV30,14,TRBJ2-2,CAWSVQRNTGELFF,TGTGCCTGGAGTGTACAGAGAAACACCGGGGAGCTGTTTTTT
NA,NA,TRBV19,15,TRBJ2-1,CASKGELAGGNEQFF,TGTGCCAGTAAAGGGGAGTTGGCGGGCGGGAATGAGCAGTTCTTC
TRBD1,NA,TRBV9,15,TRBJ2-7,CASSAGTGVAYEQYF,TGTGCCAGCAGCGCCGGGACAGGAGTAGCCTACGAGCAGTACTTC
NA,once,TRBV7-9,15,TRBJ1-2,CASSLVVDRNYGYTF,TGTGCCAGCAGCTTAGTAGTGGATCGTAACTATGGCTACACCTTC
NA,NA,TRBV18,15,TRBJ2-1,CASSLTGPLYNEQFF,TGTGCCAGCTCACTAACAGGGCCCCTCTACAATGAGCAGTTCTTC
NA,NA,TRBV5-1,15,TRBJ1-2,CASSWDGGSNYGYTF,TGCGCCAGCAGCTGGGACGGTGGAAGTAACTATGGCTACACCTTC
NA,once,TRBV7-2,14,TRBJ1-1,CASSLAGTLVEAFF,TGTGCCAGCAGCTTAGCTGGGACATTAGTTGAAGCTTTCTTT
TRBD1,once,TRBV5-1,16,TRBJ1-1,CASSRAGTAINTEAFF,TGCGCCAGCAGCCGGGCAGGGACAGCGATTAACACTGAAGCTTTCTTT
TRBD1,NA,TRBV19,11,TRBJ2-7,CSCQGENEQYF,TGTTCGTGTCAGGGGGAAAACGAGCAGTACTTC
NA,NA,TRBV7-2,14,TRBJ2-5,CASSNALQRETQYF,TGTGCCAGCAGCAACGCCCTGCAGCGGGAGACCCAGTACTTC
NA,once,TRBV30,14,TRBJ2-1,CAWSVPYIYNEQFF,TGTGCCTGGAGTGTCCCCTACATCTACAATGAGCAGTTCTTC
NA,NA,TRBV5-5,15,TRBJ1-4,CASSSAAATNEKLFF,TGTGCCAGCAGCTCTGCAGCAGCAACTAATGAAAAACTGTTTTTT
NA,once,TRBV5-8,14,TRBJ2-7,CASSLRTTKHEQYF,TGTGCCAGCAGCTTGAGGACCACAAAGCACGAGCAGTACTTC